This T cell receptor beta chain is from a study of T cell changes during pregnancy in multiple sclerosis. Clones were sequenced by immunoSEQ multiplex PCR, and TCRdb holds only the in-frame ones, with some missing. Of tens of thousands of clones in the sample, over 85% were seen once. The CDR3 consists of 14 residues. Germline V gene data show CDR1 as SNHLY and CDR2 as FYNNEI. V was clipped by 5 bases and J by 6 bases; unmatched bases: 6. Specimen: peripheral blood, collected in the first trimester of pregnancy. The source of this sequence is a female donor in good health, enrolled as a control in a pregnancy study. The chain combines TRBV2 with TRBJ2-3; TRBD2 matches at 9 bases. DNA of the CDR3: TGTGCCAGCAGTAAGGAGCGGGGGGCCGATACGCAGTATTTT. Translation: CASSKERGADTQYF.